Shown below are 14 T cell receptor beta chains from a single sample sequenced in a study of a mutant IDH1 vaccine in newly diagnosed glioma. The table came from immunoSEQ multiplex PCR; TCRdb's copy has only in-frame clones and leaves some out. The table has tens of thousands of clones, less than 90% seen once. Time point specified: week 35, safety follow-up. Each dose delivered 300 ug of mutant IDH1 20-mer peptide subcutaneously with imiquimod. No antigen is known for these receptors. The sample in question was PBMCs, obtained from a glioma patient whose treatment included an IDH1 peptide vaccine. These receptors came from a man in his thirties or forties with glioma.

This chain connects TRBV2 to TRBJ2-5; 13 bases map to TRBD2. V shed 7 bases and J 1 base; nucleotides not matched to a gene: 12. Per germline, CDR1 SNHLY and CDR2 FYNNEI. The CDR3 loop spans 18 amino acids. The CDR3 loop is CASTASGLAGATQETQYF. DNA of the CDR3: TGTGCCAGCACCGCGAGCGGACTAGCGGGGGCCACCCAAGAGACCCAGTACTTC.

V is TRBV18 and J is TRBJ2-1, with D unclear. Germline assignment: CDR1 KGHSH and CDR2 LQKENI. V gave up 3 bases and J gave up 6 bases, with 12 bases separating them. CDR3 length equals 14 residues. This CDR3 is CASSPSLQINEQFF. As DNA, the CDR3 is TGTGCCAGCTCACCTAGTCTACAGATCAATGAGCAGTTCTTC. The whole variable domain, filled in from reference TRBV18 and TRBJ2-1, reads NAGVMQNPRHLVRRRGQEARLRCSPMKGHSHVYWYRQLPEEGLKFMVYLQKENIIDESGMPKERFSAEFPKEGPSILRIQQVVRGDSAAYFCASSPSLQINEQFFGPGTRLTVL.

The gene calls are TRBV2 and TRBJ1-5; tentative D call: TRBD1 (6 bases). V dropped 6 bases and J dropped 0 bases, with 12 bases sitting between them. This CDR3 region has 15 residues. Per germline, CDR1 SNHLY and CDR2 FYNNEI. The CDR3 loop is CASSPQGYSNQPQHF. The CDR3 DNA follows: TGTGCCAGCAGCCCACAGGGCTATAGCAATCAGCCCCAGCATTTT.

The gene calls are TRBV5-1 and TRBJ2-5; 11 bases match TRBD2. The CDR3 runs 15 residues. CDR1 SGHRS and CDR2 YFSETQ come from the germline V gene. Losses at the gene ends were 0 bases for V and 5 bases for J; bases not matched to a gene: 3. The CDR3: CASSLGTSGLETQYF. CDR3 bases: TGCGCCAGCAGCTTGGGGACTAGCGGGTTGGAGACCCAGTACTTC.

This CDR3 reads CASWQDSGNTIYF. CDR3 nucleotide sequence: TGTGCCAGTTGGCAGGACTCTGGAAACACCATATATTTT. The chain uses TRBV6-6 and TRBJ1-3; no clear D. Germline loops: CDR1 MNHNY, CDR2 SVGAGI (reference sequence). V gave up 9 bases and J gave up 0 bases, with 9 bases separating them. The CDR3 runs to 13 residues.

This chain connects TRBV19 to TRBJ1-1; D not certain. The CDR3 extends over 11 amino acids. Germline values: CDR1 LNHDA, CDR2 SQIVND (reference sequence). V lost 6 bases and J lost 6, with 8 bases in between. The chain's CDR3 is CASRGIAEAFF. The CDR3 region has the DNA TGTGCCAGTAGAGGGATTGCTGAAGCTTTCTTT.

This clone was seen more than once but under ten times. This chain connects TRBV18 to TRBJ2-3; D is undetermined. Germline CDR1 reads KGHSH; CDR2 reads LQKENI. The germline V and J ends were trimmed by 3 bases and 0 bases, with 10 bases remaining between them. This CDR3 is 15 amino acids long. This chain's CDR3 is CASSPAYTSTDTQYF. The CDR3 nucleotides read TGTGCCAGCTCACCGGCCTATACTAGCACAGATACGCAGTATTTT. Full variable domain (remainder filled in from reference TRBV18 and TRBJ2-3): NAGVMQNPRHLVRRRGQEARLRCSPMKGHSHVYWYRQLPEEGLKFMVYLQKENIIDESGMPKERFSAEFPKEGPSILRIQQVVRGDSAAYFCASSPAYTSTDTQYFGPGTRLTVL.

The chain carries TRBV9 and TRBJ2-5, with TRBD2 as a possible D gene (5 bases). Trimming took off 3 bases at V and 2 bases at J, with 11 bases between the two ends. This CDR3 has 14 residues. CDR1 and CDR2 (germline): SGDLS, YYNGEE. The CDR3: CASSGGSLQETQYF. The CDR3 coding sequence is TGTGCCAGCAGCGGAGGGAGTCTTCAAGAGACCCAGTACTTC.

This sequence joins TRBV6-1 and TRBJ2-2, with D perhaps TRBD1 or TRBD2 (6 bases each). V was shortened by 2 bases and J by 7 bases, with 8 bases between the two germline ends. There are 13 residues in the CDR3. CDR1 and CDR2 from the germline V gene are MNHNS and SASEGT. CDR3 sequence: CASSERGVGELFF. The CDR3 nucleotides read TGTGCCAGCAGTGAAAGGGGGGTCGGGGAGCTGTTTTTT.

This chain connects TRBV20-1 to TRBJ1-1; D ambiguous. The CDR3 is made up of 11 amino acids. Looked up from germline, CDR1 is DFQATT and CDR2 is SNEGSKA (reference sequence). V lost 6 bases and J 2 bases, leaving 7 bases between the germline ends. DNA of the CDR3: TGCAGTGCCATACCAAACACTGAAGCTTTCTTT. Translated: CSAIPNTEAFF.

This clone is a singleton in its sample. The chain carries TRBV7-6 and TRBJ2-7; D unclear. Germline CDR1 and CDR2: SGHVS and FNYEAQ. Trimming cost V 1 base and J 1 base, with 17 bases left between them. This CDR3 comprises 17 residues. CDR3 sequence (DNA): TGTGCCAGCAGCTTAGTCAGCCGCAGGAGTCTGTCCTACGAGCAGTACTTC. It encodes CASSLVSRRSLSYEQYF.

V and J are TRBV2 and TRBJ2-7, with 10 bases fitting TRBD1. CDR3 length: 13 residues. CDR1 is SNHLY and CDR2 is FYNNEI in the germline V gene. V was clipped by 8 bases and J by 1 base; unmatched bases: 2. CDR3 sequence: CASEDRGSYEQYF. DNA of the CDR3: TGTGCCAGCGAGGACAGGGGGTCCTACGAGCAGTACTTC.

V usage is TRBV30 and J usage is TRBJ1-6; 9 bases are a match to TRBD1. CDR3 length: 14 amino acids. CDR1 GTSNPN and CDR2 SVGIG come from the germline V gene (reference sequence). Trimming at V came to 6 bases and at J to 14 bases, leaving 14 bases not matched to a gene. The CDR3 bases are TGTGCCTGTCTCCGAAGGGACAGGGTTAGGGCCCTCCACTTT. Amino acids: CACLRRDRVRALHF.

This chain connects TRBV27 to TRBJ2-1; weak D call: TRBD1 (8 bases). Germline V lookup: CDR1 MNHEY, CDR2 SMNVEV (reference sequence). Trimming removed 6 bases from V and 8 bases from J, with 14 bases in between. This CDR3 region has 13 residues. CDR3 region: CASSPTGGDEQFF. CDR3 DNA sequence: TGTGCCAGCAGCCCAACAGGGGGGGATGAGCAGTTCTTC.